This TCR beta chain came from a study of shared clonotypes between healthy human individuals. J gave up 2 bases and V 3 bases, and 4 bases lay outside the gene matches. In germline, CDR1 is MNHEY, CDR2 SMNVEV (reference sequence). This CDR3 spans 15 amino acids. CD45RA+ naive and CD45RA-negative memory subsets were separated from CD4+ cells. Genomic DNA of each subset was evenly split across several immunoSEQ plates. In replicate PCRs of sorted subsets, 150 to 200 ng DNA, approximately 32,000 T cell genomes, was used. Clones were read by immunoSEQ multiplex PCR, and TCRdb kept only the in-frame ones, dropping some. This table holds around 2.5 million clones, 93% found once.

Material: naive CD4+ T cells from PBMCs. As to subset: CD45RA+ positively selected. The TCR comes from a man between 18 and 29 years old in good health. Some clones in this sample may be carry-over from other donors' samples. The chain uses TRBV27 and TRBJ2-1; 7 positions match TRBD2. CDR3 DNA sequence: TGTGCCAGCAGTTTCGTAGCGGGTCCCTACAATGAGCAGTTCTTC. This gives the protein CASSFVAGPYNEQFF.